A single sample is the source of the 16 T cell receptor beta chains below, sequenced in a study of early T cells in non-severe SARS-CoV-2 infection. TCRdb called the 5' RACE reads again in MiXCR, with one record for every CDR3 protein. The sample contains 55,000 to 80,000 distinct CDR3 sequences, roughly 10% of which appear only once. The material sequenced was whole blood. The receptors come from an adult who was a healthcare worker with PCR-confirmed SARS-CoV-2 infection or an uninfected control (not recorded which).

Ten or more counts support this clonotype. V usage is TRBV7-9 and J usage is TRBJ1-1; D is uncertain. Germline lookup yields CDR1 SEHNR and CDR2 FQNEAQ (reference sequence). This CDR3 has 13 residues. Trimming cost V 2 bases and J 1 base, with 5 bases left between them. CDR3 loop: CASSLQENTEAFF. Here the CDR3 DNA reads TGTGCCAGCAGCTTACAGGAGAACACTGAAGCTTTCTTT.

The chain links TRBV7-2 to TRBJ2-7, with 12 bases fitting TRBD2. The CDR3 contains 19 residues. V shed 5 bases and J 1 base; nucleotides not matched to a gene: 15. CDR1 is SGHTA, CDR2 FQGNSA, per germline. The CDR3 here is CASSPESRLAGVRSYEQYF. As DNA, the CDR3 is TGTGCCAGCAGCCCAGAATCCCGACTAGCGGGAGTCCGGTCCTACGAGCAGTACTTC.

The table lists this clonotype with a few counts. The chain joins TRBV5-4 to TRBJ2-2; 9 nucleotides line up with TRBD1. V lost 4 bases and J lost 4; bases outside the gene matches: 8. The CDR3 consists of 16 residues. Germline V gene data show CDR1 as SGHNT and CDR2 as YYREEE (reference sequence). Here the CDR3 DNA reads TGTGCCAGCAGCCAATTCCGACAGGGGGGCACCGGGGAGCTGTTTTTT. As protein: CASSQFRQGGTGELFF. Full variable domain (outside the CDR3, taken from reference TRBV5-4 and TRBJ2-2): ETGVTQSPTHLIKTRGQQVTLRCSSQSGHNTVSWYQQALGQGPQFIFQYYREEENGRGNFPPRFSGLQFPNYSSELNVNALELDDSALYLCASSQFRQGGTGELFFGEGSRLTVL.

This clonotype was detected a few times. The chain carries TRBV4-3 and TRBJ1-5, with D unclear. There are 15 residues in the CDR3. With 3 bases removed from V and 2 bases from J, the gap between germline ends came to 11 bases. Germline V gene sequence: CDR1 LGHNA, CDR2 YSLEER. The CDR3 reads CASSHSWGGNQPQHF. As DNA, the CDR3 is TGCGCCAGCAGCCATTCATGGGGTGGCAATCAGCCCCAGCATTTT.

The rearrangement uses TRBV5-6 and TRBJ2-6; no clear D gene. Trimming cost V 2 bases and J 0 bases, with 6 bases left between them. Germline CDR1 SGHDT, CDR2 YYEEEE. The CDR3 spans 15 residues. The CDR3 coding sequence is TGTGCCAGCAGCTTAGGTGTCTCTGGGGCCAACGTCCTGACTTTC. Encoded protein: CASSLGVSGANVLTF.

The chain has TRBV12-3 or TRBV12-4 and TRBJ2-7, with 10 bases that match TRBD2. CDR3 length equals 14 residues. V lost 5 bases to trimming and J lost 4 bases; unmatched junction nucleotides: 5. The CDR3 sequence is CASSRSGRGYEQYF. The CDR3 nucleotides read TGTGCCAGCAGTCGCAGCGGGAGGGGGTACGAGCAGTACTTC.

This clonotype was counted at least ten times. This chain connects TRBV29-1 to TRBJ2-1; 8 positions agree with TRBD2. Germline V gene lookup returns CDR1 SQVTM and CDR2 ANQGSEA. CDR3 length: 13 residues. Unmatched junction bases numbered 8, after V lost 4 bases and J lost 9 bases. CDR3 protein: CSVGWGLGGEQFF. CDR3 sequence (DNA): TGCAGCGTTGGGTGGGGACTAGGGGGTGAGCAGTTCTTC.

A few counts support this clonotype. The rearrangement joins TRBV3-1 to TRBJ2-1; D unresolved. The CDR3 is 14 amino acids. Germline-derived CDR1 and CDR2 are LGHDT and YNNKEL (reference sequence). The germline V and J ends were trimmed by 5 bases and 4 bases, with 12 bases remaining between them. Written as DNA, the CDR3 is TGTGCCAGCAGCAGGGCCGCCCGGTACAATGAGCAGTTCTTC. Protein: CASSRAARYNEQFF.

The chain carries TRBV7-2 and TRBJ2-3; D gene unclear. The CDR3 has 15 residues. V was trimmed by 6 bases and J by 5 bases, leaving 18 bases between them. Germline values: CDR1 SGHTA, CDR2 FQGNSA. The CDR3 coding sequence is TGTGCCAGCAGTGTTGTCGGATCCCGCGAAGATACGCAGTATTTT. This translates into CASSVVGSREDTQYF. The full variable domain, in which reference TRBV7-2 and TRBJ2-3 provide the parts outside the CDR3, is GAGVSQSPSNKVTEKGKDVELRCDPISGHTALYWYRQSLGQGLEFLIYFQGNSAPDKSGLPSDRFSAERTGGSVSTLTIQRTQQEDSAVYLCASSVVGSREDTQYFGPGTRLTVL.

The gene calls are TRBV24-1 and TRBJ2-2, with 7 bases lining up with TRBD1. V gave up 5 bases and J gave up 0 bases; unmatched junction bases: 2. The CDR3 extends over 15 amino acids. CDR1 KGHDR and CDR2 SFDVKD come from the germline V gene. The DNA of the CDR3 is TGTGCCACCAGTGTCGGACAGGCGAACACCGGGGAGCTGTTTTTT. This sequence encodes CATSVGQANTGELFF.

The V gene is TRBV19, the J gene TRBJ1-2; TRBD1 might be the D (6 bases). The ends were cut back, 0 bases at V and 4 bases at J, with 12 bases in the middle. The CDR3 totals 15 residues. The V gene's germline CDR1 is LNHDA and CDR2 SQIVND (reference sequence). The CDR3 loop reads CASSIDHREIYGYTF. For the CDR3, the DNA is TGTGCCAGTAGTATAGACCACAGGGAGATCTATGGCTACACCTTC.

The CDR3 DNA is TGTGCCAGCAGGGACCCCCCGGATACGCAGTATTTT. This encodes CASRDPPDTQYF. The gene calls are TRBV6-2 or TRBV6-3 and TRBJ2-3; no firm D call. Trimming left V 6 bases short and J 6 bases short, with 10 bases between. This CDR3 contains 12 residues. Germline assignment: CDR1 MNHEY and CDR2 SVGEGT.

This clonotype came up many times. In DNA, the CDR3 is TGTGCCAGCAGTTACCGGCCCTCGGCGAACACTGAAGCTTTCTTT. It codes for CASSYRPSANTEAFF. This rearrangement joins TRBV6-5 to TRBJ1-1; D is uncertain. V dropped 2 bases and J dropped 1 base, with 11 bases sitting between them. The germline V gene has CDR1 MNHEY and CDR2 SVGAGI. This CDR3 region has 15 residues.

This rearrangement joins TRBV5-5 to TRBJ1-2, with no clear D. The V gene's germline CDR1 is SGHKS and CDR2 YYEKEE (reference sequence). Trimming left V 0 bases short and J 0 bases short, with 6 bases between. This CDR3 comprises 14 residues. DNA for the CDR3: TGTGCCAGCAGCTTGGGCAGGACTAACTATGGCTACACCTTC. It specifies CASSLGRTNYGYTF. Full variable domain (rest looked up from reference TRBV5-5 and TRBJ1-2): DAGVTQSPTHLIKTRGQQVTLRCSPISGHKSVSWYQQVLGQGPQFIFQYYEKEERGRGNFPDRFSARQFPNYSSELNVNALLLGDSALYLCASSLGRTNYGYTFGSGTRLTVV.

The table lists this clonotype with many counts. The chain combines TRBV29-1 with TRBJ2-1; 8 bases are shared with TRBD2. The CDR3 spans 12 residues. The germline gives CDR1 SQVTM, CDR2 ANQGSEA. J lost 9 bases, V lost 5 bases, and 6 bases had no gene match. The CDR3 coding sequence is TGCAGCGTTTCGGGGGGGCCGGGTGAGCAGTTCTTC. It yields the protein CSVSGGPGEQFF.

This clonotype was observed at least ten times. The CDR3 spells CSVSSYNEQFF. CDR3 in DNA: TGCAGCGTCTCCTCCTACAATGAGCAGTTCTTC. The rearrangement links TRBV29-1 to TRBJ2-1; D not resolved. V was shortened by 6 bases and J by 0 bases, with 3 bases between the two germline ends. The CDR3 runs to 11 residues. Germline lookup yields CDR1 SQVTM and CDR2 ANQGSEA.